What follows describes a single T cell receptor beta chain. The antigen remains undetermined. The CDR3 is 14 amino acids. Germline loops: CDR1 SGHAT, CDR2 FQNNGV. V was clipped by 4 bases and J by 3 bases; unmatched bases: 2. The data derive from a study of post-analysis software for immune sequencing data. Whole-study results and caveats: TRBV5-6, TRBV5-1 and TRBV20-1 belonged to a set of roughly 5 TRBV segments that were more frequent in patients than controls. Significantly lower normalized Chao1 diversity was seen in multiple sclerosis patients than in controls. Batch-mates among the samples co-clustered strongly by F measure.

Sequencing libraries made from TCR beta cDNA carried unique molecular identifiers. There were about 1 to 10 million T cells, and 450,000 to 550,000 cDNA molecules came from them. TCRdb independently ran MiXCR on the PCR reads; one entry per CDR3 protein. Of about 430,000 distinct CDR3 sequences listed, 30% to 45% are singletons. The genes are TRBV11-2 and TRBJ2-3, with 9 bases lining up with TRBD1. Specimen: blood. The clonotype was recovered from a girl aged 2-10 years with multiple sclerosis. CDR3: CASSYGTGTDTQYF. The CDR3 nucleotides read TGTGCCAGCAGCTACGGGACAGGGACAGATACGCAGTATTTT.